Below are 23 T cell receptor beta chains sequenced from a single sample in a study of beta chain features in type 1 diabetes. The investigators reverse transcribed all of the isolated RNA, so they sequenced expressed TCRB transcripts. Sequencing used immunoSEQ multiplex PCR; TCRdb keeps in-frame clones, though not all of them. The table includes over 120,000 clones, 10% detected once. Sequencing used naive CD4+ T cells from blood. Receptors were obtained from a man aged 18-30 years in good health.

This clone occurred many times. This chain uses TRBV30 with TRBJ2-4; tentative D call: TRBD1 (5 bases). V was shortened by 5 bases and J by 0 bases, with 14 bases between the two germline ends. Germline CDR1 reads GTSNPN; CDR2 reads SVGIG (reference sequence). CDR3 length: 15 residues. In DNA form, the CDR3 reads TGTGCCTGGGACACAGGAGTAATAGCCAAAAACATTCAGTACTTC. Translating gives CAWDTGVIAKNIQYF.

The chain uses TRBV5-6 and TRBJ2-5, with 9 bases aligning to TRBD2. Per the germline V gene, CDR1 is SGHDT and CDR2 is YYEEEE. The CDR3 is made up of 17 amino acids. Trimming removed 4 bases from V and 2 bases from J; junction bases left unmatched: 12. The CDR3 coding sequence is TGTGCCAGCAGCCCCCCTTATAGCGGGGGTCAGCAAGAGACCCAGTACTTC. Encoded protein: CASSPPYSGGQQETQYF. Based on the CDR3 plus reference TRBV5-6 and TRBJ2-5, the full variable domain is DAGVTQSPTHLIKTRGQQVTLRCSPKSGHDTVSWYQQALGQGPQFIFQYYEEEERQRGNFPDRFSGHQFPNYSSELNVNALLLGDSALYLCASSPPYSGGQQETQYFGPGTRLLVL.

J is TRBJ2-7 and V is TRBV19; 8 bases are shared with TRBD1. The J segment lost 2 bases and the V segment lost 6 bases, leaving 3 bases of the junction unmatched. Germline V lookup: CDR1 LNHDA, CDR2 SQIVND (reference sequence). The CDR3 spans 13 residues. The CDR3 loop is CASRQGGTYEQYF. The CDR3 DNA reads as TGTGCCAGTAGACAGGGGGGAACCTACGAGCAGTACTTC. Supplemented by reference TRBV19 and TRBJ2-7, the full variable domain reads DGGITQSPKYLFRKEGQNVTLSCEQNLNHDAMYWYRQDPGQGLRLIYYSQIVNDFQKGDIAEGYSVSREKKESFPLTVTSAQKNPTAFYLCASRQGGTYEQYFGPGTRLTVT.

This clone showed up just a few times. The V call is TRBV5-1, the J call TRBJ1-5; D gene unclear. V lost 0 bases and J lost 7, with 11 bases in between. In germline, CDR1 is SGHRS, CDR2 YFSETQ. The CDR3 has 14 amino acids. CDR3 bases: TGCGCCAGCAGCTTGGACGGCGGGCTCCAGCCCCAGCATTTT. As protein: CASSLDGGLQPQHF. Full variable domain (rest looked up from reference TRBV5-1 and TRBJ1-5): KAGVTQTPRYLIKTRGQQVTLSCSPISGHRSVSWYQQTPGQGLQFLFEYFSETQRNKGNFPGRFSGRQFSNSRSEMNVSTLELGDSALYLCASSLDGGLQPQHFGDGTRLSIL.

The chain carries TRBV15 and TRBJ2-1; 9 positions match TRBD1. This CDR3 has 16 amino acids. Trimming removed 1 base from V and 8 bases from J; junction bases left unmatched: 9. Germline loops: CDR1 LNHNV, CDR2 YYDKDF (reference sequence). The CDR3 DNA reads TGTGCCACCAGCAGAGCCGGGACAGGGAGAAAGGATGAGCAGTTCTTC. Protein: CATSRAGTGRKDEQFF.

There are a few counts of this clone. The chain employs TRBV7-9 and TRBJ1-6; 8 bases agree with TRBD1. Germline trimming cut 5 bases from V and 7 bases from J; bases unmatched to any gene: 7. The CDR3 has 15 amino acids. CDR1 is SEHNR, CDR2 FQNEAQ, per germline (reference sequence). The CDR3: CASSHLRTGNSPLHF. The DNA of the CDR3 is TGTGCCAGCAGCCACCTCCGGACAGGGAATTCACCCCTCCACTTT.

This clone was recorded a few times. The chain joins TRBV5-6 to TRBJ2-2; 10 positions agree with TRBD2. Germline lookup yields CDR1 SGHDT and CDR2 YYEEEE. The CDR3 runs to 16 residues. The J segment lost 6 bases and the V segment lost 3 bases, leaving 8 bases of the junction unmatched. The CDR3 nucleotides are TGTGCCAGCAGCTCCGGGTTAGCGGGGGGCCCCGGGGAGCTGTTTTTT. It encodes CASSSGLAGGPGELFF.

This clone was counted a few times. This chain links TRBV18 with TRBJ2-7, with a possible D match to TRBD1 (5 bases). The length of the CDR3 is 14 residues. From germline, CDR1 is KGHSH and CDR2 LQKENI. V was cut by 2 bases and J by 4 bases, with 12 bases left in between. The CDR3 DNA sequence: TGTGCCAGCTCACCATCCTTACAGGAATACGAGCAGTACTTC. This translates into CASSPSLQEYEQYF.

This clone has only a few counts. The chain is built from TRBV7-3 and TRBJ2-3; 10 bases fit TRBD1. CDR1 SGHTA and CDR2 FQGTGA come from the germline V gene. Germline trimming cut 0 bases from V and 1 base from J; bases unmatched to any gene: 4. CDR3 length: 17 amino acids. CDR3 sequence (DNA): TGTGCCAGCAGCTTAACGGGGACAGGGGTTGGCACAGATACGCAGTATTTT. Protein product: CASSLTGTGVGTDTQYF.

This CDR3 is CASSLLTVPSSGANVLTF. The DNA of the CDR3 is TGCGCCAGCAGCTTGTTGACAGTCCCGAGCTCTGGGGCCAACGTCCTGACTTTC. The V gene is TRBV5-1, the J gene TRBJ2-6, with a tentative D call TRBD1 (5 bases). This CDR3 is built from 18 residues. V lost 1 base and J lost 0, with 14 bases in between. Germline V gene data show CDR1 as SGHRS and CDR2 as YFSETQ.

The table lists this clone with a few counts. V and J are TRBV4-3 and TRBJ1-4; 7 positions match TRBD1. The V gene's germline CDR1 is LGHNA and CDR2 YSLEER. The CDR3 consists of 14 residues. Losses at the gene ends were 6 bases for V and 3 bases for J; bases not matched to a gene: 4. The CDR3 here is CASSHRGPNEKLFF. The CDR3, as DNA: TGCGCCAGCAGTCACAGGGGCCCTAATGAAAAACTGTTTTTT.

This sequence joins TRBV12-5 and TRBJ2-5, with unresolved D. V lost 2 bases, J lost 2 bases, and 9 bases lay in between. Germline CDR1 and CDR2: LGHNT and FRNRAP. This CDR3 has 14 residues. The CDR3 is CASGLFTAQETQYF. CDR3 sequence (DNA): TGTGCTAGTGGTTTGTTTACAGCACAAGAGACCCAGTACTTC. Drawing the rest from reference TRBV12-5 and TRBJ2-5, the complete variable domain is DARVTQTPRHKVTEMGQEVTMRCQPILGHNTVFWYRQTMMQGLELLAYFRNRAPLDDSGMPKDRFSAEMPDATLATLKIQPSEPRDSAVYFCASGLFTAQETQYFGPGTRLLVL.

The CDR3 spells CASSLRGPTDTQYF. The CDR3 DNA follows: TGTGCCAGCAGCTTAAGGGGGCCAACAGATACGCAGTATTTT. V gene TRBV5-4 combines with J gene TRBJ2-3; 7 nucleotides match TRBD1. The CDR3 covers 14 residues. In germline, CDR1 is SGHNT, CDR2 YYREEE (reference sequence). V lost 2 bases to trimming and J lost 3 bases; unmatched junction nucleotides: 3.

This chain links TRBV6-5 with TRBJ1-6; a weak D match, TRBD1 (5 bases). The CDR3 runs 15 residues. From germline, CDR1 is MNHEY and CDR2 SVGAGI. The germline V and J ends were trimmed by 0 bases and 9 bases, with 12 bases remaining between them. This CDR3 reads CASSYSTARGSPLHF. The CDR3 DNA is TGTGCCAGCAGTTACTCAACAGCAAGGGGTTCACCCCTCCACTTT.

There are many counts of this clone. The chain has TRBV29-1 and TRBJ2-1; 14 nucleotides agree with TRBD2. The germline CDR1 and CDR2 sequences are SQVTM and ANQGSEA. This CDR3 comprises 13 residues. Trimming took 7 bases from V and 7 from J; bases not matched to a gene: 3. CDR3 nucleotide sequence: TGCAGCGCCCGGACTAGCGGGGGGAATGAGCAGTTCTTC. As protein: CSARTSGGNEQFF.

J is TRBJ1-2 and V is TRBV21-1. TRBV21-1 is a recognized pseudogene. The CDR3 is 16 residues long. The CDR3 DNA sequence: TGTGCCAGCAGCAAAGTTGAACTCAACCCCCCCGGTGGCTACACCTTC. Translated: CASSKVELNPPGGYTF.

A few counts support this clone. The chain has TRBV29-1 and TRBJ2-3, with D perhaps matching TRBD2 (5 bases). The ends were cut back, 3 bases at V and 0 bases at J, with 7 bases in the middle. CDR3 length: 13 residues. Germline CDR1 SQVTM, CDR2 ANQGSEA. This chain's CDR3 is CSVERVSTDTQYF. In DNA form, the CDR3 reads TGCAGCGTTGAGCGGGTTAGCACAGATACGCAGTATTTT.

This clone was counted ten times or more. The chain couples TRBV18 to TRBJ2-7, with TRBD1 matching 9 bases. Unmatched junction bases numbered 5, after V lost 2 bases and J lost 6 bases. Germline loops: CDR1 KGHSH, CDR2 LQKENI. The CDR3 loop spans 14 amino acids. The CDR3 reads CASSPENRGREQYF. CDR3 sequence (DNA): TGTGCCAGCTCACCAGAAAACAGGGGGCGCGAGCAGTACTTC.

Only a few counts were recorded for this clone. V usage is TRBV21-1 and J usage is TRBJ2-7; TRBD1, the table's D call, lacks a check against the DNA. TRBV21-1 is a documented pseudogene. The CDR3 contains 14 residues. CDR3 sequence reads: CASSKWDSYYEQYF. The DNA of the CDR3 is TGTGCCAGCAGCAAATGGGACAGTTATTACGAGCAGTACTTC.

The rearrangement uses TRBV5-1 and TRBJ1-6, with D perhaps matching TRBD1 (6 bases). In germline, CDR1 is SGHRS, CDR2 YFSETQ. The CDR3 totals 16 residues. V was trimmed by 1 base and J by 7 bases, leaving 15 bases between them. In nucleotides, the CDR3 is TGCGCCAGCAGCTTGAGCCTGACAGGCTGGAATTCACCCCTCCACTTT. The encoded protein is CASSLSLTGWNSPLHF.

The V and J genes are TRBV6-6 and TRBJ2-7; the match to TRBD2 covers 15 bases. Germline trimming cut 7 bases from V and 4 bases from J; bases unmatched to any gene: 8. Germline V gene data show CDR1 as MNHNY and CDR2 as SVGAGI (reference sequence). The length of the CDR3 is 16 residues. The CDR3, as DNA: TGTGCCAGCACCCCGGGGGGGACTAGCGGGGGGTACGAGCAGTACTTC. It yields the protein CASTPGGTSGGYEQYF.

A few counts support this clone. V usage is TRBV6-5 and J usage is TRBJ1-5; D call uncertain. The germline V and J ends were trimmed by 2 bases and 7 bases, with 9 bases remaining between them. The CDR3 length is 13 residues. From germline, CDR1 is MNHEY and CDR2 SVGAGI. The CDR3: CASSYNDKQPQHF. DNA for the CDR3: TGTGCCAGCAGTTACAATGACAAACAGCCCCAGCATTTT.

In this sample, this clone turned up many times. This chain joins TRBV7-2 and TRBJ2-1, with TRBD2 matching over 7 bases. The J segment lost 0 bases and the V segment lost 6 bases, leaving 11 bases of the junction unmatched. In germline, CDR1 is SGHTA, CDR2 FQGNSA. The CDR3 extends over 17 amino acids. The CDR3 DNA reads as TGTGCCAGCAGGGAAATCGGGGGGACGAGCTCCTACAATGAGCAGTTCTTC. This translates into CASREIGGTSSYNEQFF.